Below are 16 T cell receptor beta chains sequenced from a single sample in a study of Tregs in tolerant kidney transplant recipients. The table came from immunoSEQ multiplex PCR; TCRdb's copy has only in-frame clones and leaves some out. The repertoire consists of about 240,000 clones, with 84% occurring once and the leading ten covering 0.5% to 0.65%. The sequencing sample was made of CD4+ T cells from blood. The receptors shown here come from a human donor in good health.

The rearrangement joins TRBV2 to TRBJ2-1; D possibly corresponds to TRBD2 (6 bases). The CDR3 totals 13 residues. Germline CDR1 reads SNHLY; CDR2 reads FYNNEI. V gave up 6 bases and J gave up 9 bases, with 15 bases separating them. The CDR3 nucleotides read TGTGCCAGCAGGCTGACTAGTGAGGCTGAGCAGTTCTTC. Protein product: CASRLTSEAEQFF.

This clone was detected once. The chain carries TRBV19 and TRBJ2-3; D may be TRBD2 (5 bases). Germline-derived CDR1 and CDR2 are LNHDA and SQIVND (reference sequence). This CDR3 is 14 amino acids long. Trimming left V 7 bases short and J 3 bases short, with 14 bases between. CDR3 in amino acids: CASTAGLKTDTQYF. CDR3 bases: TGTGCCAGTACGGCGGGTTTAAAGACAGATACGCAGTATTTT.

This chain uses TRBV9 with TRBJ2-7; TRBD2 is a possible D gene (5 bases). Germline CDR1 is SGDLS and CDR2 is YYNGEE. CDR3 length: 14 residues. Deletions cut 4 bases from V and 0 bases from J, with 11 bases between. CDR3 loop: CASSPYSGSYEQYF. For the CDR3, the DNA is TGTGCCAGCAGCCCCTACAGCGGCTCCTACGAGCAGTACTTC.

The chain uses TRBV6-6 and TRBJ2-7, with 8 bases that match TRBD1. This CDR3 comprises 15 residues. V shed 6 bases, J shed 3 bases, and the junction held 10 bases outside the gene matches. Germline V gene lookup returns CDR1 MNHNY and CDR2 SVGAGI (reference sequence). This CDR3 reads CASRNSRGHDYEQYF. The CDR3 bases are TGTGCCAGCAGGAACTCCAGGGGGCATGACTACGAGCAGTACTTC.

The chain carries TRBV5-1 and TRBJ1-2; a weak D match, TRBD1 (6 bases). Trimming removed 0 bases at V and 1 base at J, with 7 bases between. This CDR3 is built from 14 residues. The germline V gene has CDR1 SGHRS and CDR2 YFSETQ. CDR3 protein: CASSLAGDNYGYTF. CDR3 coding DNA: TGCGCCAGCAGCTTGGCAGGGGATAACTATGGCTACACCTTC.

The rearrangement joins TRBV7-9 to TRBJ1-5, with 11 bases aligning to TRBD1. Germline V CDR1 and CDR2: SEHNR, FQNEAQ (reference sequence). There are 17 residues in the CDR3. J was trimmed by 1 base and V by 1 base; bases with no gene match: 3. The CDR3 reads CASSLGTGGTSNQPQHF. The CDR3 coding sequence is TGTGCCAGCAGCTTAGGGACAGGGGGCACGAGCAATCAGCCCCAGCATTTT.

V and J are TRBV2 and TRBJ2-1; D unclear. Per germline, CDR1 SNHLY and CDR2 FYNNEI. V dropped 2 bases and J dropped 5 bases, with 10 bases sitting between them. The CDR3 is 14 amino acids. CDR3 DNA: TGTGCCAGCAGTGAATATCGCCTAAACAATGAGCAGTTCTTC. The encoded protein is CASSEYRLNNEQFF.

J is TRBJ2-5 and V is TRBV20-1; D not resolved. The J call may be wrong; the DNA end is better matched by TRBJ2-7. The CDR3 loop spans 10 amino acids. Germline CDR1 DFQATT, CDR2 SNEGSKA (reference sequence). CDR3 nucleotides: TGCAGTGCTAGGGGCTACGAGCAGTACTTC. Protein: CSARGYEQYF.

The chain uses TRBV6-1 and TRBJ2-7; 11 bases line up with TRBD1. V lost 4 bases to trimming and J lost 9 bases; unmatched junction nucleotides: 5. CDR3 length equals 13 residues. The germline V gene encodes CDR1 MNHNS and CDR2 SASEGT. The CDR3 reads CASSGRTGGWQYF. CDR3 bases: TGTGCCAGCAGTGGGCGGACAGGGGGCTGGCAGTACTTC.

The chain recombines TRBV9 with TRBJ2-2; maybe TRBD1 (5 bases). Germline V gene lookup returns CDR1 SGDLS and CDR2 YYNGEE. With 4 bases removed from V and 4 bases from J, the gap between germline ends came to 11 bases. CDR3 size: 14 residues. The CDR3 loop reads CASSQGIGTGELFF. CDR3 sequence (DNA): TGTGCCAGCAGCCAGGGTATCGGCACCGGGGAGCTGTTTTTT.

This chain uses TRBV28 with TRBJ2-1, with TRBD1 identical over 10 bases. The CDR3 consists of 12 residues. Losses at the gene ends were 9 bases for V and 7 bases for J; bases not matched to a gene: 3. Germline-derived CDR1 and CDR2 are MDHEN and SYDVKM. For the CDR3, the DNA is TGTGCCAGTGGGACAGGGGAGAATGAGCAGTTCTTC. It encodes CASGTGENEQFF.

The chain combines TRBV7-9 with TRBJ2-1; possibly TRBD2 for D (5 bases). The CDR3 is 13 residues long. Between the trimmed V and J ends, which lost 5 bases and 5 bases, there was a span of 10 bases. The V gene's germline CDR1 is SEHNR and CDR2 FQNEAQ (reference sequence). This chain's CDR3 is CASSPGWNNEQFF. The CDR3 DNA reads as TGTGCCAGCAGCCCGGGGTGGAACAATGAGCAGTTCTTC.

As regards this clone: The sample carries other DNA sequences with the same CDR3. The chain links TRBV6-1 to TRBJ1-2, with D unclear. The V end was cut by 2 bases, the J end by 5 bases, with 6 bases between. Germline CDR1 is MNHNS and CDR2 is SASEGT. This CDR3 has 12 residues. The CDR3 reads CASSERGYGYTF. CDR3 coding DNA: TGTGCCAGCAGTGAACGGGGTTATGGCTACACCTTC.

The V call is TRBV5-8, the J call TRBJ2-7; D call uncertain. V was cut by 1 base and J by 3 bases, with 8 bases left in between. Germline CDR1 is SGHTS and CDR2 is YDEGEE. The CDR3 runs to 13 residues. CDR3 nucleotide sequence: TGTGCCAGCAGCTTGCTCAGTAGCTACGAGCAGTACTTC. It specifies CASSLLSSYEQYF.

This clone was observed a single time. This rearrangement joins TRBV5-1 to TRBJ1-2; no clear D gene. The CDR3 is made up of 14 amino acids. Germline CDR1 is SGHRS and CDR2 is YFSETQ. Trimming cost V 0 bases and J 4 bases, with 10 bases left between them. The chain's CDR3 is CASSLEGKGYGYTF. CDR3 sequence (DNA): TGCGCCAGCAGCTTGGAAGGCAAGGGCTATGGCTACACCTTC. Full variable domain (remainder filled in from reference TRBV5-1 and TRBJ1-2): KAGVTQTPRYLIKTRGQQVTLSCSPISGHRSVSWYQQTPGQGLQFLFEYFSETQRNKGNFPGRFSGRQFSNSRSEMNVSTLELGDSALYLCASSLEGKGYGYTFGSGTRLTVV.

The chain carries TRBV19 and TRBJ2-1; the D is unclear. The CDR3 loop spans 14 amino acids. V gave up 7 bases and J gave up 3 bases, with 13 bases separating them. Per the germline V gene, CDR1 is LNHDA and CDR2 is SQIVND (reference sequence). CDR3 protein: CASKRLEDYNEQFF. CDR3 nucleotide sequence: TGTGCCAGTAAGAGGCTAGAGGACTACAATGAGCAGTTCTTC. Complete variable domain (other parts from reference TRBV19 and TRBJ2-1): DGGITQSPKYLFRKEGQNVTLSCEQNLNHDAMYWYRQDPGQGLRLIYYSQIVNDFQKGDIAEGYSVSREKKESFPLTVTSAQKNPTAFYLCASKRLEDYNEQFFGPGTRLTVL.